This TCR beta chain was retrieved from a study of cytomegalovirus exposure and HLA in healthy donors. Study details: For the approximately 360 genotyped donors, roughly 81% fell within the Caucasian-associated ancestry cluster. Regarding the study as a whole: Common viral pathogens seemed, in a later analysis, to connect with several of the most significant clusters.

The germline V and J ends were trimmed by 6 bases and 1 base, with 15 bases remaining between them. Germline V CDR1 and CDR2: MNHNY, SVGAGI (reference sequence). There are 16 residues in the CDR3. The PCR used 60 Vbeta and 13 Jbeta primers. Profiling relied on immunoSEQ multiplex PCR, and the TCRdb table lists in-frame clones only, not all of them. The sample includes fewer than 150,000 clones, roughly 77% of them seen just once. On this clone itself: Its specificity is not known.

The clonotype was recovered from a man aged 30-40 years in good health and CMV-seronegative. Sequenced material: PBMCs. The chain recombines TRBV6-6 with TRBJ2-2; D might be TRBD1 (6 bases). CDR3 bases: TGTGCCAGCAGACCCCCAGGGGCCCTGAACACCGGGGAGCTGTTTTTT. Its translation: CASRPPGALNTGELFF.